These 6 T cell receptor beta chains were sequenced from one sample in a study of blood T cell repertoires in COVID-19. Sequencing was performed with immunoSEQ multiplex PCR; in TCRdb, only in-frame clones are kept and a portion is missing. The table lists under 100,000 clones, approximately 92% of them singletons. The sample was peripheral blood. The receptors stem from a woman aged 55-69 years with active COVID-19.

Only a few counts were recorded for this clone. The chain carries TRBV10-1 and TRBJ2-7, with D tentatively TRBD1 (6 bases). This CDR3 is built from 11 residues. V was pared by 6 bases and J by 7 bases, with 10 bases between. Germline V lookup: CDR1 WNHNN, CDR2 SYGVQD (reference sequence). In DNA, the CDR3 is TGCGCCAGCAGCGATGGACAGGAGCAGTACTTC. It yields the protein CASSDGQEQYF.

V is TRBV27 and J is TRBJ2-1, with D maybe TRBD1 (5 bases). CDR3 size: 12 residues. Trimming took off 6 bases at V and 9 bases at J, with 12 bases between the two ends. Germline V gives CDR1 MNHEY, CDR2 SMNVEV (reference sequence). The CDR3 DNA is TGTGCCAGCAGGCGTCCAGGGTCTGAGCAGTTCTTC. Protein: CASRRPGSEQFF.

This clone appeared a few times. CDR3 region: CASSPRQGHQPQHF. In DNA form, the CDR3 reads TGTGCCAGCAGTCCCAGACAGGGCCATCAGCCCCAGCATTTT. The chain carries TRBV27 and TRBJ1-5; 7 bases match TRBD1. The CDR3 length is 14 residues. The V and J ends lost 5 bases and 5 bases, in that order; junction bases with no gene match: 6. Germline V gives CDR1 MNHEY, CDR2 SMNVEV (reference sequence).

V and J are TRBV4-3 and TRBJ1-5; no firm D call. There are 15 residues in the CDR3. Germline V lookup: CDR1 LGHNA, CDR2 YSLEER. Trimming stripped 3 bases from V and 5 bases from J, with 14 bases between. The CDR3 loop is CASSHFKSPDQPQHF. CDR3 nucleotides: TGCGCCAGCAGCCATTTTAAGAGCCCGGATCAGCCCCAGCATTTT.

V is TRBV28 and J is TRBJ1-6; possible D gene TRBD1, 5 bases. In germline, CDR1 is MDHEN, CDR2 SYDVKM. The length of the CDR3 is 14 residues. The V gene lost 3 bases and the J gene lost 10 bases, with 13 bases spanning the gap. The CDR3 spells CASSFPHQGSPLHF. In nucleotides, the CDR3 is TGTGCCAGCAGTTTCCCCCACCAGGGCTCACCCCTCCACTTT. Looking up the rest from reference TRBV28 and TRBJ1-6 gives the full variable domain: DVKVTQSSRYLVKRTGEKVFLECVQDMDHENMFWYRQDPGLGLRLIYFSYDVKMKEKGDIPEGYSVSREKKERFSLILESASTNQTSMYLCASSFPHQGSPLHFGNGTRLTVT.

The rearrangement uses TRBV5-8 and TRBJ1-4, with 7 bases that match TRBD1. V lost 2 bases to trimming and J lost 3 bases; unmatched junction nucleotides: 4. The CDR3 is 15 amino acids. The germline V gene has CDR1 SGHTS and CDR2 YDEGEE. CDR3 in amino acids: CASSLRGHSNEKLFF. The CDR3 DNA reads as TGTGCCAGCAGCTTAAGGGGGCATTCTAATGAAAAACTGTTTTTT.